This T cell receptor beta chain was profiled in a study of blood T cell repertoires in COVID-19. Original handling: Reference gene primer amplification gave nucleated cell count estimates. Measured with immunoSEQ multiplex PCR; TCRdb has only the in-frame clones, and not every one. V and J calls and clone size are given by that table; D and trimming were obtained from the DNA. The sample carries around 330,000 clones, 87% recorded once. Remarks on this clone: The germline gene is not matched at one end of the junction; a read error may be the cause.

CDR3 length: 18 residues. CDR1 is MGHDK, CDR2 SYGVNS, per germline. What was sequenced was PBMCs or T cells enriched from blood (not recorded which). The sequence was collected from a woman under 30 who had recovered from COVID-19. The chain recombines TRBV25-1 with TRBJ2-7; 9 nucleotides line up with TRBD1. CDR3 amino acids: CASSDLRRTGVPSDEQYF. DNA of the CDR3: TGTGCCAGCAGTGACCTTCGAAGGACAGGGGTCCCCTCCGACGAGCAGTACTTC.